This record looks at one T cell receptor beta chain sequence and its context. Its antigen is still unknown. In each case, RNA was isolated and then reverse transcribed into cDNA as the sequencing template. Profiling relied on immunoSEQ multiplex PCR, and the TCRdb table lists in-frame clones only, not all of them. The sample shows approximately 180,000 clones, approximately 70% of them seen only once. This sample is part of a study of CD8+ T cells in alopecia areata. At the level of the study: Patients received oral tofacitinib, 5 to 10 mg twice daily, for moderate-to-severe alopecia areata. The study's findings and limits: Patients shared TCRs less clearly than mice did, possibly for HLA-related reasons. The study found higher clonality in lesional than normal scalp, especially in alopecia totalis/universalis.

Losses at the gene ends were 6 bases for V and 4 bases for J; bases not matched to a gene: 15. CDR3 size: 17 residues. Looked up from germline, CDR1 is MNHEY and CDR2 is SMNVEV (reference sequence). The rearrangement uses TRBV27 and TRBJ1-5; 7 nucleotides match TRBD1. This specimen consisted of CD8+ T cells sorted from blood, obtained at week 0. This clonotype was obtained from a human donor with alopecia areata. This CDR3 reads CASSRQGSTSGNQPQHF. CDR3 in DNA: TGTGCCAGCAGCCGACAGGGCTCTACCTCTGGAAATCAGCCCCAGCATTTT.